This T cell receptor beta chain was observed in a study of cytomegalovirus exposure and HLA in healthy donors. Germline V lookup: CDR1 SGDLS, CDR2 YYNGEE. The CDR3 has 17 amino acids. With V trimmed by 0 bases and J by 0 bases, 0 bases remained unmatched. Use of 60 Vbeta and 13 Jbeta primers characterized the PCR. Data came from immunoSEQ multiplex PCR; TCRdb stores just in-frame clones and leaves some out. The repertoire has approximately 210,000 clones, about four fifths of them found once; the top ten carry around 1.5%. The specimen sequenced was PBMCs. The source of this sequence is a woman in her forties or fifties in good health and CMV-seronegative. The J gene is TRBJ2-5, the V gene TRBV9; 15 bases are a match to TRBD2. The CDR3 region is CASSVGTSGGDQETQYF. In DNA form, the CDR3 reads TGTGCCAGCAGCGTAGGGACTAGCGGGGGGGACCAAGAGACCCAGTACTTC.